The clone carrying this T cell receptor (beta chain) has only a few counts. This record comes from a study of blood T cell repertoires in COVID-19. Authors' analysis steps: The assay estimated nucleated cells by amplifying reference gene primers. The data were produced by immunoSEQ multiplex PCR, yet TCRdb's version contains in-frame clones alone and is incomplete. That table furnishes V, J and clone size, whereas the DNA furnished D and trimming. The sample yields 200,000 to 250,000 clones, around 85% seen once. Sequencing was carried out using PBMCs or T cells enriched from blood (not recorded which). The TCR sequence derives from a man aged 40-49 years who had recovered from COVID-19.

This CDR3 is CASNLLAGGSDTQYF. The DNA of the CDR3 is TGTGCCAGTAACCTACTAGCGGGAGGTTCAGATACGCAGTATTTT. The chain links TRBV19 to TRBJ2-3; TRBD2 matches at 12 bases. V gave up 7 bases and J gave up 4 bases; unmatched junction bases: 6. The CDR3 has 15 residues. Germline values: CDR1 LNHDA, CDR2 SQIVND (reference sequence).